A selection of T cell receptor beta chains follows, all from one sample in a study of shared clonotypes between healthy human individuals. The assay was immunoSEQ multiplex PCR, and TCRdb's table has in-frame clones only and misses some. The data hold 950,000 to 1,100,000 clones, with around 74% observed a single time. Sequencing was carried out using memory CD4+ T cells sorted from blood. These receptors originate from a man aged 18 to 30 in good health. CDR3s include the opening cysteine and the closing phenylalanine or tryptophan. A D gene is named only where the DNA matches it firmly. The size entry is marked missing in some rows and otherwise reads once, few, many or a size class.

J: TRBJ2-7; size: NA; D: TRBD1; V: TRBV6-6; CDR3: CASSSLGTVGTYEQYF; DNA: TGTGCCAGCAGTTCCCTAGGGACAGTTGGGACCTACGAGCAGTACTTC
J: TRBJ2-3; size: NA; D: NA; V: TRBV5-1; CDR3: CASSLWGTDTQYF; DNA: TGCGCCAGCAGCTTGTGGGGGACAGATACGCAGTATTTT
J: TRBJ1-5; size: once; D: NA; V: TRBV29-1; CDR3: CSVVGGGLNQPQHF; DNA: TGCAGCGTTGTGGGGGGGGGACTCAATCAGCCCCAGCATTTT
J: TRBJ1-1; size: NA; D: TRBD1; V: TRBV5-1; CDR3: CASSLQGDTEAFF; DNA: TGCGCCAGCAGCTTACAGGGGGACACTGAAGCTTTCTTT
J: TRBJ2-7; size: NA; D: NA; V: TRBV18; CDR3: CASSPVGMPYEQYF; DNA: TGTGCCAGCTCACCGGTGGGAATGCCCTACGAGCAGTACTTC
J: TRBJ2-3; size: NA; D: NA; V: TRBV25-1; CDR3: CASSGAGSPQYF; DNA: TGTGCCAGCAGTGGGGCGGGAAGTCCCCAGTATTTT
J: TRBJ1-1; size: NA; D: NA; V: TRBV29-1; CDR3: CSVETRGGSNTEAFF; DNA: TGCAGCGTCGAAACCCGAGGGGGTTCCAACACTGAAGCTTTCTTT
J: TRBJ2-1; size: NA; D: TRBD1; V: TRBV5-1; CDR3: CASSLSPGQGWNEQFF; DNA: TGCGCCAGCAGCTTGTCCCCGGGACAGGGGTGGAATGAGCAGTTCTTC
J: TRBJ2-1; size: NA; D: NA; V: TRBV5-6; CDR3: CASSRDFNYNEQFF; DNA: TGTGCCAGCAGCCGCGACTTTAATTACAATGAGCAGTTCTTC
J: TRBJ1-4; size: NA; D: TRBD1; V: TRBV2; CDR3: CASSPGQTNEKLFF; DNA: TGTGCCAGCAGCCCGGGACAGACTAATGAAAAACTGTTTTTT
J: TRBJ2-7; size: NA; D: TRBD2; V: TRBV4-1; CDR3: CASSQALGLAGGLSSYEQYF; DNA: TGCGCCAGCAGCCAAGCTCTTGGACTAGCGGGAGGTCTAAGCTCCTACGAGCAGTACTTC
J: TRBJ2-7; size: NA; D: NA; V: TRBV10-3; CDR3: CAITNPGGNYEQYF; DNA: TGTGCCATCACTAACCCAGGGGGGAACTACGAGCAGTACTTC
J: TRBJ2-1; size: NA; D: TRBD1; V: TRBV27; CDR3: CASSSRTGRAYNEQFF; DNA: TGTGCCAGCAGTTCCCGGACAGGGCGGGCCTACAATGAGCAGTTCTTC
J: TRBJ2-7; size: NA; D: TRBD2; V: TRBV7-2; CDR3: CASSLDLAGGYEQYF; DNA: TGTGCCAGCAGCTTAGACCTAGCGGGAGGTTACGAGCAGTACTTC
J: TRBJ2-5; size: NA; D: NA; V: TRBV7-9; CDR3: CASSFGGETQYF; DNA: TGTGCCAGCAGCTTTGGTGGGGAGACCCAGTACTTC
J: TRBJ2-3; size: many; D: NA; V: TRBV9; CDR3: CASSSGRRTADTQYF; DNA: TGTGCCAGCAGCTCCGGTCGGCGGACCGCAGATACGCAGTATTTT
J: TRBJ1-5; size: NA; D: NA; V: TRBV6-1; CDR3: CASSEGTDSNQPQHF; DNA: TGTGCCAGCAGTGAAGGGACAGATAGCAATCAGCCCCAGCATTTT
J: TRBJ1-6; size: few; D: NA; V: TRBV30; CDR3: CAWRGADNSPLHF; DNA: TGTGCCTGGAGAGGAGCCGATAATTCACCCCTCCACTTT
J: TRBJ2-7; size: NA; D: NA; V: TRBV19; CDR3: CASSLGPSYEQYF; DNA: TGTGCCAGTTCACTAGGGCCCTCCTACGAGCAGTACTTC
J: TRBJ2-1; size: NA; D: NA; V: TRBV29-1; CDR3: CSVGSHLLTSPFF; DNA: TGCAGCGTTGGTAGCCACCTGCTTACCTCACCGTTCTTC
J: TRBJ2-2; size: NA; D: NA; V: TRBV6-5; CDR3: CASSPGVTGELFF; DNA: TGTGCCAGCAGCCCGGGGGTCACCGGGGAGCTGTTTTTT
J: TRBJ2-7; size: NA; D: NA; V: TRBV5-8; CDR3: CASSSGRRGTYEQYF; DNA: TGTGCCAGCAGCTCCGGGAGACGGGGGACCTACGAGCAGTACTTC
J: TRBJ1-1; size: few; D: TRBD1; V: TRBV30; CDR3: CAWSTQGVYNTEAFF; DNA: TGTGCCTGGAGCACTCAGGGGGTCTATAACACTGAAGCTTTCTTT
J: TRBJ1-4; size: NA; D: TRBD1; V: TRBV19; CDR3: CASSTTDRVNEKLFF; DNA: TGTGCCAGTAGTACCACGGACAGGGTAAACGAAAAACTGTTTTTT
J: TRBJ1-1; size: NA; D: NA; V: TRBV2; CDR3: CASRVEGGSTEAFF; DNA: TGTGCCAGCAGAGTAGAGGGGGGAAGCACTGAAGCTTTCTTT
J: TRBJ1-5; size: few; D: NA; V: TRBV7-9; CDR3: CASSSQEYNQPQHF; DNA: TGTGCCAGCAGCTCCCAGGAGTATAATCAGCCCCAGCATTTT
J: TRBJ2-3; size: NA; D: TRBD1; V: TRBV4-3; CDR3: CASSSRQGDTQYF; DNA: TGCGCCAGCAGCTCTAGACAGGGAGATACGCAGTATTTT
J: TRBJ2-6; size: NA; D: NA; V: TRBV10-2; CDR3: CASSTGGMTGANVLTF; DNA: TGCGCCAGCAGTACCGGGGGAATGACTGGGGCCAACGTCCTGACTTTC
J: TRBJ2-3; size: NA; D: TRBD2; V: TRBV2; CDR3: CASSESRTSGSDTQYF; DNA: TGTGCCAGCAGTGAGTCTAGGACTAGCGGTTCAGATACGCAGTATTTT
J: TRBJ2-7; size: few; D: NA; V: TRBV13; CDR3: CASSLGRRSTSSYEQYF; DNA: TGTGCCAGCAGCCTAGGACGGCGGTCAACCAGCTCCTACGAGCAGTACTTC
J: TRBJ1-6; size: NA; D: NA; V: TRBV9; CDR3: CASSVGQGGSPLHF; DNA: TGTGCCAGCAGCGTCGGGCAGGGAGGCTCACCCCTCCACTTT
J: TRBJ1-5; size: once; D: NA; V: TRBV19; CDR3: CASSSSPSTSNQPQHF; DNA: TGTGCCAGTAGTTCATCCCCTTCCACTAGCAATCAGCCCCAGCATTTT
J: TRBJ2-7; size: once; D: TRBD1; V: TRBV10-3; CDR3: CAISGTGSGYEQYF; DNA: TGTGCCATCAGCGGGACAGGGTCGGGCTACGAGCAGTACTTC
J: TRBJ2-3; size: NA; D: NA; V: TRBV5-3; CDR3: CARSLEGASADTQYF; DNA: TGTGCCAGAAGCTTGGAGGGGGCTAGCGCAGATACGCAGTATTTT
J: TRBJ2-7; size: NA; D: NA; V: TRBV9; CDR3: CASSSRTGINEQYF; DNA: TGTGCCAGCAGCTCCCGAACAGGGATCAACGAGCAGTACTTC